Shown below are 8 T cell receptor beta chains from a single sample sequenced in a study of cytomegalovirus exposure and HLA in healthy donors. The PCR contained 60 Vbeta and 13 Jbeta primers. Method: immunoSEQ multiplex PCR; TCRdb's copy keeps in-frame clones and lacks some. The table for this sample gives roughly 120,000 clones. Material for sequencing was PBMCs. These receptor sequences come from a man aged 25 to 40 in good health and CMV-seronegative.

The rearrangement links TRBV30 to TRBJ2-1; TRBD2 might be the D (6 bases). There are 14 residues in the CDR3. V lost 7 bases, J lost 0 bases, and 13 bases lay in between. Per the germline V gene, CDR1 is GTSNPN and CDR2 is SVGIG (reference sequence). The CDR3 spells CASTDGSSYNEQFF. The CDR3 DNA reads as TGTGCCTCTACTGACGGGAGCTCCTACAATGAGCAGTTCTTC.

The chain couples TRBV5-1 to TRBJ2-7, with a weak D call TRBD1 (5 bases). Trimming removed 4 bases at V and 0 bases at J, with 8 bases between. CDR1 is SGHRS, CDR2 YFSETQ, per germline. This CDR3 is 13 amino acids long. The CDR3 DNA follows: TGCGCCAGCAGCGCCGACAGCTCCTACGAGCAGTACTTC. This encodes CASSADSSYEQYF. Full variable domain (outside the CDR3, taken from reference TRBV5-1 and TRBJ2-7): KAGVTQTPRYLIKTRGQQVTLSCSPISGHRSVSWYQQTPGQGLQFLFEYFSETQRNKGNFPGRFSGRQFSNSRSEMNVSTLELGDSALYLCASSADSSYEQYFGPGTRLTVT.

This chain uses TRBV28 with TRBJ2-1, with D possibly TRBD2 on 6 matching bases. Per the germline V gene, CDR1 is MDHEN and CDR2 is SYDVKM. The CDR3 sequence is 15 residues long. Trimming removed 3 bases from V and 2 bases from J, with 11 bases in between. CDR3 in amino acids: CASSLQLAAYNEQFF. The CDR3 DNA reads TGTGCCAGCAGTTTGCAACTAGCCGCCTACAATGAGCAGTTCTTC. The variable domain in full, with the rest retrieved from reference TRBV28 and TRBJ2-1, is DVKVTQSSRYLVKRTGEKVFLECVQDMDHENMFWYRQDPGLGLRLIYFSYDVKMKEKGDIPEGYSVSREKKERFSLILESASTNQTSMYLCASSLQLAAYNEQFFGPGTRLTVL.

The rearrangement links TRBV7-2 to TRBJ2-3; 8 bases match TRBD2. The CDR3 loop spans 15 amino acids. J was trimmed by 1 base and V by 9 bases; bases with no gene match: 9. CDR1 and CDR2 (germline): SGHTA, FQGNSA. CDR3 loop: CASLSRAGGTDTQYF. The CDR3 region has the DNA TGTGCCAGTCTTTCTCGAGCGGGAGGCACAGATACGCAGTATTTT.

This rearrangement joins TRBV5-1 to TRBJ2-1; no definite D call. Germline V CDR1 and CDR2: SGHRS, YFSETQ. V lost 1 base and J lost 4, with 9 bases in between. There are 14 residues in the CDR3. This chain's CDR3 is CASSLSDRYNEQFF. The CDR3 bases are TGCGCCAGCAGCTTGTCCGATAGATACAATGAGCAGTTCTTC.

The V call is TRBV11-3, the J call TRBJ1-1, with D unclear. Per the germline V gene, CDR1 is SGHNT and CDR2 is YENEEA. Trimming cost V 5 bases and J 5 bases, with 15 bases left between them. CDR3 length: 14 residues. The CDR3 here is CASSPPQRPTEAFF. The CDR3 nucleotides are TGTGCCAGCAGCCCGCCCCAGCGACCGACTGAAGCTTTCTTT.

V and J are TRBV9 and TRBJ2-3, with TRBD2 matching over 13 bases. Germline assignment: CDR1 SGDLS and CDR2 YYNGEE. Trimming removed 3 bases from V and 0 bases from J; junction bases left unmatched: 10. The CDR3 consists of 19 residues. The CDR3 coding sequence is TGTGCCAGCAGCGGCTGGACTAGCGGGAGTACAGCTAGCACAGATACGCAGTATTTT. The encoded protein is CASSGWTSGSTASTDTQYF.

This chain uses TRBV6-5 with TRBJ2-3, with D possibly matching TRBD1 (6 bases). The CDR3 consists of 13 residues. Germline values: CDR1 MNHEY, CDR2 SVGAGI. The V end was cut by 4 bases, the J end by 6 bases, with 11 bases between. The CDR3 loop reads CASSLSRGDTQYF. In DNA, the CDR3 is TGTGCCAGCAGTTTGAGTAGGGGGGATACGCAGTATTTT.